This is a list of T cell receptor beta chains from one sample in a study of blood T cell repertoires in COVID-19. Repertoires were generated with immunoSEQ multiplex PCR, while TCRdb's copy carries only in-frame clones and drops some. The repertoire holds under 200,000 clones, with around four fifths as singletons. Sequenced material: peripheral blood. Receptors were obtained from a man between 65 and 80 years old with active or convalescent COVID-19. Both conserved end residues are part of each CDR3. The D gene is left open where the match is weak. Size is stated for part of the rows, as once, few or many counts, or as a class when the clone is expanded.

j_call v_call d_call clone_size cdr3_aa cdr3_nt
TRBJ1-4 TRBV18 - - CASTGENEKLFF TGTGCCAGCACGGGGGAGAATGAAAAACTGTTTTTT
TRBJ1-5 TRBV12-5 - few CAQGSSNQPQHF TGTGCCCAGGGCTCGAGCAATCAGCCCCAGCATTTT
TRBJ1-1 TRBV14 TRBD1 - CASSQKQGAWNTEAFF TGTGCCAGCAGCCAAAAACAGGGGGCATGGAACACTGAAGCTTTCTTT
TRBJ2-2 TRBV25-1 - - CASSPKSGTGELFF TGTGCCAGCAGTCCGAAATCGGGGACCGGGGAGCTGTTTTTT
TRBJ1-4 TRBV6-5 - - CASSSAEGLANEKLFF TGTGCCAGCAGTTCCGCGGAGGGGCTTGCTAATGAAAAACTGTTTTTT
TRBJ2-5 TRBV7-2 - - CASSPSGDQETQYF TGTGCCAGCAGCCCCAGCGGAGATCAAGAGACCCAGTACTTC
TRBJ2-7 TRBV7-9 - - CASSADSSYEQYF TGTGCCAGCAGCGCAGACAGCTCCTACGAGCAGTACTTC
TRBJ2-1 TRBV6-5 TRBD2 - CASSSRTSGRDEQFF TGTGCCAGCAGTTCGAGGACTAGCGGGAGGGATGAGCAGTTCTTC
TRBJ2-7 TRBV7-2 - - CASSLEFIQGWRGLYEQYF TGTGCCAGCAGCTTAGAGTTCATTCAGGGATGGCGGGGACTTTACGAGCAGTACTTC
TRBJ2-3 TRBV2 TRBD2 - CASRGDPTSGRTTDTQYF TGTGCCAGCAGAGGGGACCCGACTAGCGGGAGGACCACAGATACGCAGTATTTT
TRBJ1-2 TRBV19 TRBD1 once CASTHPRGANYGYTF TGTGCCAGTACCCACCCCAGGGGGGCGAACTATGGCTACACCTTC
TRBJ2-7 TRBV6-5 TRBD1 - CASRKDRGAYEQYF TGTGCCAGCAGGAAAGACAGGGGCGCCTACGAGCAGTACTTC
TRBJ1-5 TRBV19 - - CASSIALGQPQHF TGTGCCAGTAGTATAGCTCTCGGTCAGCCCCAGCATTTT
TRBJ2-7 TRBV6-5 TRBD1 - CASSLRGQGTYEQYF TGTGCCAGCTCACTCCGGGGACAGGGAACCTACGAGCAGTACTTC
TRBJ1-4 TRBV2 - - CASSRYGQFNEKLFF TGTGCCAGCAGTCGATACGGACAGTTTAATGAAAAACTGTTTTTT
TRBJ2-7 TRBV6-1 - - CASSERGSGSYEQYF TGTGCCAGCAGTGAACGGGGGTCTGGCTCCTACGAGCAGTACTTC
TRBJ2-7 TRBV2 TRBD1 - CASSRSGTGIYEQYF TGTGCCAGCAGTAGGTCCGGGACAGGAATATACGAGCAGTACTTC
TRBJ1-2 TRBV29-1 - - CSVGPGSNYGYTF TGCAGCGTTGGTCCAGGATCTAACTATGGCTACACCTTC
TRBJ2-3 TRBV5-6 TRBD1 - CASSQDRGYTDTQYF TGTGCCAGCAGCCAGGACAGGGGGTACACAGATACGCAGTATTTT
TRBJ2-7 TRBV29-1 - - CSVGDNYEQYF TGCAGCGTAGGGGACAACTACGAGCAGTACTTC
TRBJ1-3 TRBV11-2 TRBD1 - CASSLDQGASGNTIYF TGTGCCAGCAGCTTAGATCAGGGGGCCTCTGGAAACACCATATATTTT
TRBJ1-2 TRBV18 - - CASSHVEGYGYTF TGTGCCAGCTCACACGTTGAGGGATATGGCTACACCTTC
TRBJ2-5 TRBV6-6 TRBD2 - CASGRGEETQYF TGTGCCAGTGGACGGGGGGAAGAGACCCAGTACTTC
TRBJ1-1 TRBV19 - - CASSVTGVTEAFF TGTGCCAGTAGTGTTACGGGGGTGACTGAAGCTTTCTTT
TRBJ1-2 TRBV4-3 TRBD1 - CASSQEGTGTWGYTF TGCGCCAGCAGCCAAGAAGGGACAGGGACTTGGGGCTACACCTTC
TRBJ2-1 TRBV3-1/TRBV3-2 TRBD2 - CASTAGDAYNEQFF TGTGCCAGCACGGCGGGGGACGCCTACAATGAGCAGTTCTTC
TRBJ1-1 TRBV7-9 - - CASLRSGFTEAFF TGTGCCAGCTTGCGCTCAGGGTTCACTGAAGCTTTCTTT
TRBJ1-2 TRBV19 TRBD1 - CASRHKGAGYGYTF TGTGCCAGTAGACACAAGGGGGCCGGCTATGGCTACACCTTC
TRBJ1-2 TRBV30 TRBD1 - CAWNFGDRDYGYTF TGTGCCTGGAATTTCGGGGACAGGGACTATGGCTACACCTTC
TRBJ2-5 TRBV25-1 TRBD2 once CASSDQRGYQETQYF TGTGCCAGCAGTGATCAGCGGGGGTACCAAGAGACCCAGTACTTC
TRBJ1-5 TRBV7-2 - - CASSPSGGEAYQPQHF TGTGCCAGCAGCCCGTCCGGGGGAGAGGCCTATCAGCCCCAGCATTTT
TRBJ1-3 TRBV5-1 - - CASSLSRGNTIYF TGCGCCAGCAGCTTGTCGCGCGGAAACACCATATATTTT
TRBJ1-1 TRBV4-1 - - CASSQADSLAMNTEAFF TGCGCCAGCAGCCAAGCGGACAGCCTAGCCATGAACACTGAAGCTTTCTTT
TRBJ1-1 TRBV6-5 - - CASNLGQFTEAFF TGTGCCAGCAACCTAGGACAGTTCACTGAAGCTTTCTTT
TRBJ1-2 TRBV6-2/TRBV6-3 - - CASSTQGYYGYTF TGTGCCAGCAGTACACAGGGATACTATGGCTACACCTTC
TRBJ1-5 TRBV5-1 - - CASSFEGGQPQHF TGCGCCAGCAGCTTTGAGGGTGGGCAGCCCCAGCATTTT
TRBJ1-2 TRBV15 - - CATSRDGLQGSDGYTF TGTGCCACCAGCAGAGATGGCTTGCAGGGTTCGGATGGCTACACCTTC
TRBJ2-5 TRBV5-4 - - CASSLSGPQETQYF TGTGCCAGCAGCTTGAGCGGACCCCAAGAGACCCAGTACTTC
TRBJ2-1 TRBV6-5 TRBD2 once CASSHSGGRIDEQFF TGTGCCAGCAGCCATAGCGGGGGTAGGATCGATGAGCAGTTCTTC
TRBJ1-1 TRBV6-5 - - CASSYSLSGDTEAFF TGTGCCAGCAGTTACTCGTTGTCCGGGGACACTGAAGCTTTCTTT
TRBJ1-5 TRBV18 - - CASSPRRGEGNNQPQHF TGTGCCAGCTCACCACGACGGGGAGAGGGCAACAATCAGCCCCAGCATTTT
TRBJ1-2 TRBV5-1 - - CASSLAAGDGYTF TGCGCCAGCAGCTTGGCGGCCGGGGATGGCTACACCTTC
TRBJ1-2 TRBV27 - - CASGEGRSNYGYTF TGTGCCAGCGGGGAGGGGAGATCCAACTATGGCTACACCTTC
TRBJ2-1 TRBV7-8 TRBD2 once CASSTTSGGPNEQFF TGTGCCAGCAGCACTACTAGCGGGGGGCCGAATGAGCAGTTCTTC
TRBJ2-2 TRBV24-1 TRBD1 - CATSADPWDRGNTGELFF TGTGCCACCAGTGCCGACCCCTGGGACAGGGGGAACACCGGGGAGCTGTTTTTT